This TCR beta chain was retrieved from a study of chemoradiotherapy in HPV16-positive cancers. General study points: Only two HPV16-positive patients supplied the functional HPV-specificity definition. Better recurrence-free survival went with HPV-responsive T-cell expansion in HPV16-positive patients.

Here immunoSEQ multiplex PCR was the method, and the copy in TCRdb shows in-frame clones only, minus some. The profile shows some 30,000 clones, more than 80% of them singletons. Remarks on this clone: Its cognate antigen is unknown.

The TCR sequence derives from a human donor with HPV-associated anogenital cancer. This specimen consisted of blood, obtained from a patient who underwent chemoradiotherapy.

The CDR3 sequence is CAIGPSSGEAFF. DNA of the CDR3: TGTGCCATTGGACCCTCGTCGGGAGAAGCTTTCTTT. The chain joins TRBV10-3 to TRBJ1-1; unclear D gene. V lost 9 bases to trimming and J lost 8 bases, with 16 bases between them. Germline loops: CDR1 ENHRY, CDR2 SYGVKD. The CDR3 is 12 amino acids.